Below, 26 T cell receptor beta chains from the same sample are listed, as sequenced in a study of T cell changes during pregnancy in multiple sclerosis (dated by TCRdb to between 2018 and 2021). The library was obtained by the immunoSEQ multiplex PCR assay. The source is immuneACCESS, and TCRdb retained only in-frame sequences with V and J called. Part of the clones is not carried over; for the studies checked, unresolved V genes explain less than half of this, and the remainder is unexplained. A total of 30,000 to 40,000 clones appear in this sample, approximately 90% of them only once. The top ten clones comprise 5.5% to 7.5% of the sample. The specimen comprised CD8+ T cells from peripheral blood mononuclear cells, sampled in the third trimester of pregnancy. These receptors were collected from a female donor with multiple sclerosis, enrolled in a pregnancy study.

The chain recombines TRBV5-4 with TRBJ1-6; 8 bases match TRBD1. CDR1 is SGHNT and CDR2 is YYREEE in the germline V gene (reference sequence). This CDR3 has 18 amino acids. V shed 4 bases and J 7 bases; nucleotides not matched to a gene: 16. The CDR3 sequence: CASSQHIARGRQNSPLHF. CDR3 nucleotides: TGTGCCAGCAGCCAGCACATTGCCAGGGGGCGTCAGAATTCACCCCTCCACTTT.

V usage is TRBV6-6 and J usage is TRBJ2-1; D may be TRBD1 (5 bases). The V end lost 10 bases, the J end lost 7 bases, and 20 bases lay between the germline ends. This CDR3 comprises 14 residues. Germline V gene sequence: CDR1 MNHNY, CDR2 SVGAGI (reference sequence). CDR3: CATTGWGHRNEQFF. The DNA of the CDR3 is TGTGCCACCACCGGGTGGGGCCACAGGAATGAGCAGTTCTTC.

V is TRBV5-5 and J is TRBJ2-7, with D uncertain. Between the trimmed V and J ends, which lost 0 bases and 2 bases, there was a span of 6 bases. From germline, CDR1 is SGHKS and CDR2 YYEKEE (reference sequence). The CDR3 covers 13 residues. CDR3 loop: CASSLVRTYEQYF. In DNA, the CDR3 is TGTGCCAGCAGCTTGGTCAGGACCTACGAGCAGTACTTC. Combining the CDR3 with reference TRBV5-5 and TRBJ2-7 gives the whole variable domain DAGVTQSPTHLIKTRGQQVTLRCSPISGHKSVSWYQQVLGQGPQFIFQYYEKEERGRGNFPDRFSARQFPNYSSELNVNALLLGDSALYLCASSLVRTYEQYFGPGTRLTVT.

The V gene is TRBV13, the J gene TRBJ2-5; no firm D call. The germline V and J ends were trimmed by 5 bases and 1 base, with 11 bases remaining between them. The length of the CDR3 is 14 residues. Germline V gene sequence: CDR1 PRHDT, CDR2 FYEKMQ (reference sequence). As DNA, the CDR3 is TGTGCCAGCAGCCCCCGACACGGCCAAGAGACCCAGTACTTC. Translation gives CASSPRHGQETQYF.

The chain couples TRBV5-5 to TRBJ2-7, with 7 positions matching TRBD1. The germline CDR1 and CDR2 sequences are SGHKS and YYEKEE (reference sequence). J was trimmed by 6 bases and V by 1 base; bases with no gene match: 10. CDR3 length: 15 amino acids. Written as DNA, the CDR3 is TGTGCCAGCAGCTTGAGGGACAGAACCCTGGGCGAGCAGTACTTC. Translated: CASSLRDRTLGEQYF.

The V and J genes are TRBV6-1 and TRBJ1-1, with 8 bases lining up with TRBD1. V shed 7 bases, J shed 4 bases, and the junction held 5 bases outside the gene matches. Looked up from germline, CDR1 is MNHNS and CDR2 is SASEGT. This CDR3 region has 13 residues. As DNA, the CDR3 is TGTGCCAGCAAGGACAGGGAGGCCACTGAAGCTTTCTTT. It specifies CASKDREATEAFF.

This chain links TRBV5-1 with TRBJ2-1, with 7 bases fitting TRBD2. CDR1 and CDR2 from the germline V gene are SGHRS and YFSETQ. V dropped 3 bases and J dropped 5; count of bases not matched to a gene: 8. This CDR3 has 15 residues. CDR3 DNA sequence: TGCGCCAGCAGCTACGTTTGGGGGGGGAACAATGAGCAGTTCTTC. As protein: CASSYVWGGNNEQFF.

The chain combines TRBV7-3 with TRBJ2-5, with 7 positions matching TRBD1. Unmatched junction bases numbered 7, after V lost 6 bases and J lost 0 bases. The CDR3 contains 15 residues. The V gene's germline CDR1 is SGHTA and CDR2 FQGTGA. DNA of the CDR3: TGTGCCAGCAGTACCGGGACAGAGTACCAAGAGACCCAGTACTTC. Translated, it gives CASSTGTEYQETQYF.

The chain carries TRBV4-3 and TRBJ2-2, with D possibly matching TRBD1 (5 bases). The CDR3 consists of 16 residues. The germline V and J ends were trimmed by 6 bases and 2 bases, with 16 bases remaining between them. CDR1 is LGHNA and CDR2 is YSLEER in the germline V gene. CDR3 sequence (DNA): TGCGCCAGCAGTCTTCTTGGGGCCGATAACACCGGGGAGCTGTTTTTT. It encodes CASSLLGADNTGELFF.

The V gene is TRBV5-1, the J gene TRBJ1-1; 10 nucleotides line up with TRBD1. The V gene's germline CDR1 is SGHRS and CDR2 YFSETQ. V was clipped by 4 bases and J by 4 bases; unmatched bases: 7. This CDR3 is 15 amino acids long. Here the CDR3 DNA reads TGCGCCAGCAGCCCGGGACAGGGGTTGTTCACTGAAGCTTTCTTT. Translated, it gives CASSPGQGLFTEAFF.

CDR3 coding DNA: TGCAGCGTTGACGACAGGCTATTGAGCTCCTACAATGAGCAGTTCTTC. It specifies CSVDDRLLSSYNEQFF. The chain uses TRBV29-1 and TRBJ2-1, with a tentative D call TRBD1 (6 bases). This CDR3 comprises 16 residues. CDR1 is SQVTM and CDR2 is ANQGSEA in the germline V gene. Trimming left V 3 bases short and J 0 bases short, with 15 bases between.

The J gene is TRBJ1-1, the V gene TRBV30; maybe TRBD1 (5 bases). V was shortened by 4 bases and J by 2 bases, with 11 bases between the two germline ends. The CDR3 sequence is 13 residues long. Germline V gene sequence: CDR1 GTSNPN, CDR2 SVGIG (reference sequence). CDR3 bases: TGTGCCTGGACCCAACAGGAAAACACTGAAGCTTTCTTT. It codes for CAWTQQENTEAFF.

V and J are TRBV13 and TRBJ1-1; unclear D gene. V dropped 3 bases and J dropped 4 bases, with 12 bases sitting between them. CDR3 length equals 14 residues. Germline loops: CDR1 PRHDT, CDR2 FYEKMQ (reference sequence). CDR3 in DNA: TGTGCCAGCAGCTTGGGCCTGGGGAGCACTGAAGCTTTCTTT. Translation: CASSLGLGSTEAFF.

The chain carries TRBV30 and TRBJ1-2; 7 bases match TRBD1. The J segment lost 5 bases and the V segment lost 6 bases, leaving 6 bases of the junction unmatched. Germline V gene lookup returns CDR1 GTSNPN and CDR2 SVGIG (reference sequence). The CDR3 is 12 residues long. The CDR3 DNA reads TGTGCCTGTTCCGGGACAGTGTATGGCTACACCTTC. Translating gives CACSGTVYGYTF.

CDR3 loop: CASGSPGRDLGNTEAFF. Here the CDR3 DNA reads TGTGCCAGCGGGAGCCCGGGAAGGGACTTGGGGAACACTGAAGCTTTCTTT. This sequence joins TRBV25-1 and TRBJ1-1; D is possibly TRBD1 (5 bases). Trimming took off 8 bases at V and 1 base at J, with 23 bases between the two ends. The CDR3 is 17 amino acids. From germline, CDR1 is MGHDK and CDR2 SYGVNS.

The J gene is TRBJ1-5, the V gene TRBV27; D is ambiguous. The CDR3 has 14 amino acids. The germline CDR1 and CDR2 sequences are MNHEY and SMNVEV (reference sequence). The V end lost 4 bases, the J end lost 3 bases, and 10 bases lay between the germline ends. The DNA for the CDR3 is TGTGCCAGCAGTTCCGGGTTTCTCAATCAGCCCCAGCATTTT. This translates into CASSSGFLNQPQHF.

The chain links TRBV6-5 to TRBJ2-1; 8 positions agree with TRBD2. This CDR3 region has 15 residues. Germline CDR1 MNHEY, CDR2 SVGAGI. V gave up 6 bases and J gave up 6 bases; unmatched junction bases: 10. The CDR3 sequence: CASSRGGAEVNEQFF. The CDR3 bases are TGTGCCAGCAGCCGGGGGGGGGCGGAGGTCAATGAGCAGTTCTTC.

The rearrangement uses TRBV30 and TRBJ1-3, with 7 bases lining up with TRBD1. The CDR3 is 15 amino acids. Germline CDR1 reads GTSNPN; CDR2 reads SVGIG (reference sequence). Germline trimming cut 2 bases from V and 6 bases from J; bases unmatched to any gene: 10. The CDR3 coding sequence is TGTGCCTGGAGTACCGGCCAGGGGGATCAAAACACCATATATTTT. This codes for CAWSTGQGDQNTIYF. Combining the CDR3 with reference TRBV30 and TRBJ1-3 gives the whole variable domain SQTIHQWPATLVQPVGSPLSLECTVEGTSNPNLYWYRQAAGRGLQLLFYSVGIGQISSEVPQNLSASRPQDRQFILSSKKLLLSDSGFYLCAWSTGQGDQNTIYFGEGSWLTVV.

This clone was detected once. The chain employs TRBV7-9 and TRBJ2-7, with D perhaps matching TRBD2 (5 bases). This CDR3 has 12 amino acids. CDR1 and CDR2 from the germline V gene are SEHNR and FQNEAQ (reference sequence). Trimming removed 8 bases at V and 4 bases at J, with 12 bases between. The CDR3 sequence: CASQAGGYEQYF. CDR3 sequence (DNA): TGTGCCAGCCAGGCGGGCGGGTACGAGCAGTACTTC.

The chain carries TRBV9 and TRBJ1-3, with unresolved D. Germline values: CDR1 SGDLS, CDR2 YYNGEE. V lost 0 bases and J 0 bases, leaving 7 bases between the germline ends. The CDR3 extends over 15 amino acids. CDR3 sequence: CASSVGRDSGNTIYF. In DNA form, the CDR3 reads TGTGCCAGCAGCGTAGGGCGGGACTCTGGAAACACCATATATTTT.

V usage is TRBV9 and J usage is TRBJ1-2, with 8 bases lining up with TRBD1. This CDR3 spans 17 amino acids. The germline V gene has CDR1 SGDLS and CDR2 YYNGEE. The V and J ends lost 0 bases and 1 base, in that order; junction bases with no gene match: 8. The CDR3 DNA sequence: TGTGCCAGCAGCGTAGCTACAGGGGGGCGATATAACTATGGCTACACCTTC. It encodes CASSVATGGRYNYGYTF.

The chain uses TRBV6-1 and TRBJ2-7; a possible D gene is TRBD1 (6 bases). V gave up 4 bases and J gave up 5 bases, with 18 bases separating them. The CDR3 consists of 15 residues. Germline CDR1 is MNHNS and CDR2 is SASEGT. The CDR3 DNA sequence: TGTGCCAGCAGTGTAGACAGGAGCCTTGTGGACGAGCAGTACTTC. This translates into CASSVDRSLVDEQYF.

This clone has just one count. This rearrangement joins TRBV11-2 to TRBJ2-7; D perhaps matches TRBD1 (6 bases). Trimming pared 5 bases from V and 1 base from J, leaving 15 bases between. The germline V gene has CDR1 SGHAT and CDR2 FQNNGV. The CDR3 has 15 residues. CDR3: CASSPWTEKSYEQYF. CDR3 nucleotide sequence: TGTGCCAGCAGCCCTTGGACAGAAAAGTCCTACGAGCAGTACTTC.

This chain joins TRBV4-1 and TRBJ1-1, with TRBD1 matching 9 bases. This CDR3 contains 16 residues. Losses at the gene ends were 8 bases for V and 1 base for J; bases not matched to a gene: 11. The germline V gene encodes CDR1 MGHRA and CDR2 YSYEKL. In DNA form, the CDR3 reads TGCGCCAGCCGGATTCGACAGGGGGGGACGAACACTGAAGCTTTCTTT. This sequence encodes CASRIRQGGTNTEAFF.

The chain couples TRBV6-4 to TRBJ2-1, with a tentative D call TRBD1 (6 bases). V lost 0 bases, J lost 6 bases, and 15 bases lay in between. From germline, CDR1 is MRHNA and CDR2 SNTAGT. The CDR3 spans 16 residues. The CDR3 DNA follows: TGTGCCAGCAGTGACTCGAGACAGGATGGGTCCAATGAGCAGTTCTTC. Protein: CASSDSRQDGSNEQFF.

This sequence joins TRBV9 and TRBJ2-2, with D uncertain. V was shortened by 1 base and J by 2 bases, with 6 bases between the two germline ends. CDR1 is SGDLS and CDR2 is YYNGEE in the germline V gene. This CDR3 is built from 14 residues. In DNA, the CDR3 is TGTGCCAGCAGCGTATACTCTAACACCGGGGAGCTGTTTTTT. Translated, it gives CASSVYSNTGELFF.